This T cell receptor beta chain appears in the sequencing data of a study of cytomegalovirus exposure and HLA in healthy donors. Whole-study context: There were 350 to 450 genotyped donors. Of these, roughly 82% fell in the genetic ancestry cluster associated with self-reported Caucasian donors.

PCR primers comprised 60 Vbeta and 13 Jbeta primers. Clones were sequenced by immunoSEQ multiplex PCR, and TCRdb holds only the in-frame ones, with some missing. The repertoire consists of fewer than 150,000 clones, with roughly two thirds occurring once and the leading ten covering roughly 8.3%. A remark on this clone: Its target is not known.

Study-level points and caveats: In a later analysis, a missense DCLRE1C variant was linked to TCR beta V- and J-gene trimming.

CDR3 size: 12 residues. Trimming removed 9 bases from V and 8 bases from J, with 13 bases in between. Germline CDR1 is MDHEN and CDR2 is SYDVKM. The rearrangement links TRBV28 to TRBJ2-2; D may be TRBD2 (6 bases). This sequence originates from a man aged 18 to 29 in good health and CMV-seropositive. Source material: PBMCs. This CDR3 reads CARGGTRGELFF. The DNA for the CDR3 is TGTGCCAGAGGCGGGACCCGGGGGGAGCTGTTTTTT. Full variable domain (remainder filled in from reference TRBV28 and TRBJ2-2): DVKVTQSSRYLVKRTGEKVFLECVQDMDHENMFWYRQDPGLGLRLIYFSYDVKMKEKGDIPEGYSVSREKKERFSLILESASTNQTSMYLCARGGTRGELFFGEGSRLTVL.